The 31 T cell receptor beta chains listed next were all sequenced from one sample in a study of blood T cell repertoires in COVID-19. Only in-frame clones appear in the TCRdb table, and some are missing; sequencing was by immunoSEQ multiplex PCR. Altogether around 260,000 clones are present, about 91% being singletons, with the ten largest covering roughly 2.7%. Sequences were obtained from peripheral blood. The receptors here all came from a person aged 18-29 years with COVID-19, enrolled during active disease.

The V call is TRBV6-5, the J call TRBJ1-4, with TRBD1 identical over 9 bases. There are 15 residues in the CDR3. CDR1 and CDR2 (germline): MNHEY, SVGAGI. V dropped 4 bases and J dropped 6; count of bases not matched to a gene: 6. Here the CDR3 DNA reads TGTGCCAGCAGTTCTAGACAGGGGGTAGATGAAAAACTGTTTTTT. As protein: CASSSRQGVDEKLFF.

V and J are TRBV12-3 or TRBV12-4 and TRBJ2-1; D gene uncertain. The CDR3 has 12 residues. Trimming removed 5 bases from V and 11 bases from J, with 13 bases in between. CDR3 sequence (DNA): TGTGCCAGCAGTCCCTCGGGTGAGCAGCAGTTCTTC. Encoded protein: CASSPSGEQQFF.

V usage is TRBV28 and J usage is TRBJ2-1; 12 bases are shared with TRBD2. The CDR3 is made up of 15 amino acids. The ends lost 2 bases at V and 7 bases at J; junction bases unmatched: 3. Germline values: CDR1 MDHEN, CDR2 SYDVKM. The CDR3 loop is CASSLLAGGTNEQFF. CDR3 DNA: TGTGCCAGCAGTTTACTAGCGGGAGGGACAAATGAGCAGTTCTTC.

The sample holds a few counts of this clone. The chain uses TRBV3-1 (or the pseudogene TRBV3-2) and TRBJ2-1, with D tentatively TRBD2 (6 bases). V was shortened by 1 base and J by 12 bases, with 19 bases between the two germline ends. CDR3 length: 15 amino acids. Germline-derived CDR1 and CDR2 are LGHDT and YNNKEL (reference sequence). The CDR3 DNA reads TGTGCCAGCAGCCAAGGCCCCCTTAGCGGAGAGGCGCAGTTCTTC. Amino acids: CASSQGPLSGEAQFF.

The V gene is TRBV6-1, the J gene TRBJ2-7; D remains unclear. Trimming took 2 bases from V and 4 from J, leaving 6 bases between them. This CDR3 comprises 12 residues. Germline V gene data show CDR1 as MNHNS and CDR2 as SASEGT. The CDR3 loop is CASSEQIYEQYF. For the CDR3, the DNA is TGTGCCAGCAGTGAACAGATATACGAGCAGTACTTC.

This chain connects TRBV6-1 to TRBJ1-5, with TRBD1 as a possible D gene (5 bases). The CDR3 length is 16 residues. Germline loops: CDR1 MNHNS, CDR2 SASEGT. Deletions cut 2 bases from V and 7 bases from J, with 18 bases between. CDR3 amino acids: CASSELQEGLGQPQHF. CDR3 in DNA: TGTGCCAGCAGTGAACTACAGGAAGGTCTGGGGCAGCCCCAGCATTTT.

This sequence joins TRBV20-1 and TRBJ2-1; perhaps TRBD2 as D (7 bases). The V gene lost 5 bases and the J gene lost 0 bases, with 14 bases spanning the gap. Per the germline V gene, CDR1 is DFQATT and CDR2 is SNEGSKA (reference sequence). The length of the CDR3 is 15 residues. The CDR3 is CSAGGGGSSYNEQFF. CDR3 bases: TGCAGTGCTGGTGGGGGCGGGAGCTCCTACAATGAGCAGTTCTTC.

The V and J genes are TRBV5-1 and TRBJ2-4; 7 bases map to TRBD1. This CDR3 is built from 14 residues. Per the germline V gene, CDR1 is SGHRS and CDR2 is YFSETQ. V shed 9 bases, J shed 8 bases, and the junction held 14 bases outside the gene matches. The CDR3, as DNA: TGCGCCACCTCTCATCAGGGGGTAGGCGACATTCAGTACTTC. Its protein is CATSHQGVGDIQYF.

This chain links TRBV7-9 with TRBJ1-1, with 8 bases aligning to TRBD1. Germline-derived CDR1 and CDR2 are SEHNR and FQNEAQ (reference sequence). The CDR3 is 16 amino acids. V lost 2 bases, J lost 5 bases, and 10 bases stayed unmatched. The DNA for the CDR3 is TGTGCCAGCAGCTTATTGGCAGGGGGCCTAATTACTGAAGCTTTCTTT. Residues: CASSLLAGGLITEAFF.

This clone occurred once. The chain carries TRBV6-2 or TRBV6-3 and TRBJ2-7; 7 bases line up with TRBD2. V trimming: 2 bases; J trimming: 0 bases; junction bases outside the gene matches: 7. Per the germline V gene, CDR1 is MNHEY and CDR2 is SVGEGT. The CDR3 consists of 16 residues. The chain's CDR3 is CASSYRLAESSYEQYF. Written as DNA, the CDR3 is TGTGCCAGCAGTTACCGGCTAGCGGAGAGCTCCTACGAGCAGTACTTC.

V usage is TRBV13 and J usage is TRBJ2-1; the match to TRBD2 covers 7 bases. The CDR3 is 16 residues long. The V gene's germline CDR1 is PRHDT and CDR2 FYEKMQ (reference sequence). V shed 4 bases, J shed 0 bases, and the junction held 6 bases outside the gene matches. DNA of the CDR3: TGTGCCAGCAGCTCCTTCGAGCGGGGCTCCTACAATGAGCAGTTCTTC. This codes for CASSSFERGSYNEQFF.

The gene calls are TRBV7-9 and TRBJ1-5; D remains ambiguous. Germline V gives CDR1 SEHNR, CDR2 FQNEAQ (reference sequence). The germline V and J ends were trimmed by 5 bases and 4 bases, with 6 bases remaining between them. The length of the CDR3 is 12 residues. The CDR3 nucleotides are TGTGCCAGCAGCACACCTAATCAGCCCCAGCATTTT. Protein sequence: CASSTPNQPQHF.

This chain connects TRBV19 to TRBJ1-5, with 7 nucleotides matching TRBD1. Germline CDR1 is LNHDA and CDR2 is SQIVND (reference sequence). There are 14 residues in the CDR3. V shed 4 bases and J 2 bases; nucleotides not matched to a gene: 2. The CDR3 DNA is TGTGCCAGTAGTAACAGGGGCGGCAATCAGCCCCAGCATTTT. Amino acid sequence: CASSNRGGNQPQHF.

The chain recombines TRBV9 with TRBJ2-7; 12 bases align to TRBD2. Losses at the gene ends were 0 bases for V and 3 bases for J; bases not matched to a gene: 4. Germline CDR1 SGDLS, CDR2 YYNGEE. There are 16 residues in the CDR3. CDR3 coding DNA: TGTGCCAGCAGCGTAGTAGGGACTAGCGGGCACTACGAGCAGTACTTC. Translating it yields CASSVVGTSGHYEQYF.

The gene calls are TRBV4-3 and TRBJ1-2; 7 nucleotides line up with TRBD1. Germline CDR1 and CDR2: LGHNA and YSLEER. This CDR3 region has 14 residues. J gave up 2 bases and V 4 bases, and 4 bases lay outside the gene matches. CDR3 residues: CASSPGTENYGYTF. CDR3 bases: TGCGCCAGCAGCCCGGGGACAGAGAACTATGGCTACACCTTC.

This chain uses TRBV2 with TRBJ2-1, with D possibly being TRBD2 (6 bases). The V gene's germline CDR1 is SNHLY and CDR2 FYNNEI. The V gene lost 3 bases and the J gene lost 9 bases, with 18 bases spanning the gap. The length of the CDR3 is 15 residues. For the CDR3, the DNA is TGTGCCAGCAGTGATGGGACTGCGCTCGGAGTTGAGCAGTTCTTC. Translation gives CASSDGTALGVEQFF.

V usage is TRBV5-6 and J usage is TRBJ2-3; TRBD2 might be the D (6 bases). Germline CDR1 SGHDT, CDR2 YYEEEE. V dropped 4 bases and J dropped 6 bases, with 21 bases sitting between them. This CDR3 has 16 residues. CDR3 region: CASSPPPGGKADTQYF. The DNA for the CDR3 is TGTGCCAGCAGCCCTCCCCCTGGAGGGAAGGCGGATACGCAGTATTTT. Full variable domain (outside the CDR3, taken from reference TRBV5-6 and TRBJ2-3): DAGVTQSPTHLIKTRGQQVTLRCSPKSGHDTVSWYQQALGQGPQFIFQYYEEEERQRGNFPDRFSGHQFPNYSSELNVNALLLGDSALYLCASSPPPGGKADTQYFGPGTRLTVL.

The rearrangement joins TRBV7-6 to TRBJ2-3, with 16 bases aligning to TRBD2. The germline V gene has CDR1 SGHVS and CDR2 FNYEAQ. V trimming: 5 bases; J trimming: 4 bases; junction bases outside the gene matches: 9. The CDR3 spans 18 residues. The CDR3 coding sequence is TGTGCCAGCAGCATACCGGGACTAGCGGGAGGGGTGTCAGATACGCAGTATTTT. Its translation: CASSIPGLAGGVSDTQYF.

The J gene is TRBJ1-2, the V gene TRBV5-4; D is possibly TRBD1 (5 bases). V was clipped by 0 bases and J by 8 bases, with 11 bases between them. Germline CDR1 reads SGHNT; CDR2 reads YYREEE (reference sequence). The length of the CDR3 is 13 residues. The CDR3 DNA sequence: TGTGCCAGCAGCTTGGAAGGGGATGAGGGCTACACCTTC. Amino acids: CASSLEGDEGYTF.

The chain has TRBV7-8 and TRBJ1-2, with 9 bases lining up with TRBD1. Looked up from germline, CDR1 is SGHVS and CDR2 is FQNEAQ. The CDR3 totals 15 residues. The trim removed 5 bases at V and 4 bases at J, leaving 8 bases unmatched. The CDR3: CASSEGQGPVYGYTF. The CDR3 DNA is TGTGCCAGCAGCGAAGGACAGGGGCCGGTCTATGGCTACACCTTC.

The genes are TRBV10-3 and TRBJ1-3, with D uncertain. CDR3 length equals 16 residues. V was shortened by 4 bases and J by 3 bases, with 16 bases between the two germline ends. Germline values: CDR1 ENHRY, CDR2 SYGVKD. CDR3 in DNA: TGTGCCATCAGTGGAACTTCTAAGGAGATTGGAAACACCATATATTTT. It is translated as CAISGTSKEIGNTIYF.

This chain links TRBV6-5 with TRBJ1-4; TRBD1 aligns across 7 bases. There are 14 residues in the CDR3. The germline gives CDR1 MNHEY, CDR2 SVGAGI. After removal of 6 bases from V and 3 bases from J, the junction contained 4 bases not matched to a gene. CDR3 bases: TGTGCCAGCAGCTTCCAGGGGGCTAATGAAAAACTGTTTTTT. This gives the protein CASSFQGANEKLFF.

The chain carries TRBV27 and TRBJ2-5; tentatively, D is TRBD2 (6 bases). The CDR3 loop spans 14 amino acids. V shed 5 bases and J shed 1 base, with 11 bases lying between them. Germline V lookup: CDR1 MNHEY, CDR2 SMNVEV (reference sequence). CDR3 DNA sequence: TGTGCCAGCAGTCCTCTAGCGATCCAAGAGACCCAGTACTTC. Translated, it gives CASSPLAIQETQYF.

The rearrangement joins TRBV5-5 to TRBJ1-6; D perhaps matches TRBD1 (6 bases). V gave up 2 bases and J gave up 4 bases, with 16 bases separating them. The V gene's germline CDR1 is SGHKS and CDR2 YYEKEE (reference sequence). This CDR3 comprises 17 residues. The CDR3 DNA reads as TGTGCCAGCAGCTTCCGGGACACCGGGGAGTATAATTCACCCCTCCACTTT. This translates into CASSFRDTGEYNSPLHF.

The chain has TRBV7-7 and TRBJ2-5, with 9 bases fitting TRBD1. The CDR3 extends over 16 amino acids. J was trimmed by 5 bases and V by 5 bases; bases with no gene match: 12. Germline CDR1 reads SSHAT; CDR2 reads FNYEAQ (reference sequence). The CDR3 is CASSPSPQGAGETQYF. DNA for the CDR3: TGTGCCAGCAGCCCCTCCCCACAGGGGGCCGGGGAGACCCAGTACTTC.

The chain recombines TRBV6-1 with TRBJ2-7; D is ambiguous. The V and J ends lost 2 bases and 3 bases respectively, with 23 bases between them. The germline V gene encodes CDR1 MNHNS and CDR2 SASEGT. The CDR3 is 18 amino acids. CDR3 bases: TGTGCCAGCAGTGAACGGCCAGTCTCCCGGGTTACACGCTACGAGCAGTACTTC. Translated, it gives CASSERPVSRVTRYEQYF.

V usage is TRBV6-5 and J usage is TRBJ1-2, with D uncertain. The CDR3 contains 11 residues. Per the germline V gene, CDR1 is MNHEY and CDR2 is SVGAGI. V dropped 9 bases and J dropped 4 bases, with 9 bases sitting between them. CDR3 nucleotide sequence: TGTGCCAGTACACCTGGCTATGGCTACACCTTC. Amino acid sequence: CASTPGYGYTF.

The J gene is TRBJ1-5, the V gene TRBV28; no definite D call. V gave up 4 bases and J gave up 1 base, with 5 bases separating them. The CDR3 contains 13 residues. Germline V gene lookup returns CDR1 MDHEN and CDR2 SYDVKM. The CDR3 coding sequence is TGTGCCAGCAGTTCCCCAAGCAATCAGCCCCAGCATTTT. Translation: CASSSPSNQPQHF.

The chain combines TRBV5-1 with TRBJ2-1; 10 nucleotides line up with TRBD2. The CDR3 loop spans 15 amino acids. Germline CDR1 and CDR2: SGHRS and YFSETQ. V was clipped by 4 bases and J by 7 bases; unmatched bases: 8. This chain's CDR3 is CASSPGLADRNEQFF. CDR3 DNA: TGCGCCAGCAGCCCTGGACTAGCGGACCGGAATGAGCAGTTCTTC. Combining the CDR3 with reference TRBV5-1 and TRBJ2-1 gives the whole variable domain KAGVTQTPRYLIKTRGQQVTLSCSPISGHRSVSWYQQTPGQGLQFLFEYFSETQRNKGNFPGRFSGRQFSNSRSEMNVSTLELGDSALYLCASSPGLADRNEQFFGPGTRLTVL.

The chain links TRBV6-5 to TRBJ1-2; 8 nucleotides line up with TRBD1. This CDR3 contains 14 residues. V gave up 7 bases and J gave up 3 bases; unmatched junction bases: 7. Germline V lookup: CDR1 MNHEY, CDR2 SVGAGI. The CDR3 reads CASTKTGGDYGYTF. DNA of the CDR3: TGTGCCAGCACAAAAACAGGGGGGGACTATGGCTACACCTTC.

CDR3 region: CASSDGTGTGFGEQFF. CDR3 in DNA: TGTGCCAGCAGTGACGGGACCGGGACAGGGTTTGGTGAGCAGTTCTTC. The rearrangement uses TRBV27 and TRBJ2-1; 9 nucleotides match TRBD1. CDR3 length equals 16 residues. V lost 5 bases, J lost 9 bases, and 14 bases stayed unmatched. Germline V gives CDR1 MNHEY, CDR2 SMNVEV (reference sequence).